This note documents a single T cell receptor beta chain sequence. Antigen specificity is unknown. The V segment lost 4 bases and the J segment 2 bases; nucleotides outside the gene matches: 6. CDR3 length: 14 amino acids. Germline CDR1 reads SGHRS; CDR2 reads YFSETQ. These data belong to a study of cytomegalovirus exposure and HLA in healthy donors. Study outcomes and limitations: Later analysis suggested links between common viral pathogens and several top significant clusters. For most TCR beta V segments, an earlier analysis put the productive rate at about 90% or about 30% of the time.

Primers for the PCR totalled 60 Vbeta and 13 Jbeta. The protocol was immunoSEQ multiplex PCR, while the TCRdb copy is restricted to in-frame clones and leaves out a portion. The table lists roughly 100,000 clones, over 80% of them singletons. V gene TRBV5-1 combines with J gene TRBJ2-7; 7 bases fit TRBD1. The sample comprised PBMCs. The sequence came from a female donor in good health and CMV-seropositive. The CDR3 is CASSKNRGAYEQYF. CDR3 coding DNA: TGCGCCAGCAGCAAGAACAGGGGAGCCTACGAGCAGTACTTC.